Listed here is a single TCR beta chain. This clonotype was observed a few times. Its recognized antigen is unknown. Base-call qualities are not available, and no considerably larger clone is one nucleotide away. The CDR3 covers 14 residues, taking in both the cysteine and the phenylalanine. Only the CDR3 DNA stays, 42 bases, in frame from base 1. A distance of 13 bases separates the germline ends of V and J, which lose 6 bases and 7 bases respectively. CDR1 and CDR2 are drawn from the germline V gene: KGHSH, LQKENI. This entry is derived from a study of response to subunit inactivated influenza vaccine (dated by TCRdb to the late 2010s). General notes on the study: Deep quantitative profiling of the T cell receptor repertoire was used in the study to follow responses to a trivalent subunit inactivated influenza vaccine.

Library construction relied on RT-PCR. The sequencer was an Illumina HiSeq 2500. TCRdb took the public reads, trimmed them with fastp at Q25, ran MiXCR for clone calling and kept in-frame beta chains. CDR3 protein sequences are deduplicated, and each keeps its most common genes and DNA. The sample records 200,000 to 250,000 distinct CDR3 sequences, 10% to 15% of which are singletons. The ten top clones hold less than 8.5% of the sample. Study-wide findings and limitations: The authors suggested that each seasonal influenza vaccination may recruit only a limited number of new T cells.

Sequencing was performed on non-naive T cells sorted from PBMCs, taken approximately 15 days before vaccination. The cell subset or site label, as the study defines it: memory T cell fraction. The chain links TRBV18 with TRBJ1-6; 6 matching bases give a weak D call of TRBD1. This clonotype was obtained from a middle-aged man who received an inactivated influenza vaccine. Donor details come from another sample of the same person, matched by shared clones. Here is the DNA: TGTGCCAGCTCGCCTACAGGGTTGAATTCACCCCTCCACTTT. The resulting protein is CASSPTGLNSPLHF.